This entry features one T cell receptor (beta chain) sequence. This sample is drawn from a study of OX40 agonist ivuxolimab in advanced cancers. Study-level background: Cohort: approximately 79% men, mean age roughly 60, aged roughly 23 to 79.

Germline CDR1 MDHEN, CDR2 SYDVKM. Trimming stripped 1 base from V and 8 bases from J, with 6 bases between. The CDR3 has 12 amino acids. The data were produced by immunoSEQ multiplex PCR, yet TCRdb's version contains in-frame clones alone and is incomplete. The repertoire holds approximately 160,000 clones, with 94% as singletons. This chain joins TRBV28 and TRBJ2-4; no reliable D call. The TCR sequence derives from an adult with an advanced solid tumor such as melanoma, head and neck, liver or kidney cancer. The source was CD4+ or CD8+ T cells sorted from blood, collected in a trial of the OX40 agonist ivuxolimab. CDR3 in amino acids: CASSLSADIQYF. CDR3 in DNA: TGTGCCAGCAGTTTATCGGCGGACATTCAGTACTTC.